This entry describes one TCR beta chain. Methods used by the authors: Using reference gene primer amplification, nucleated cell counts were estimated. Here immunoSEQ multiplex PCR was the method, and the copy in TCRdb shows in-frame clones only, minus some. That table gives V, J and clone size, and the DNA gave D and trimming. The sample carries fewer than 150,000 clones, 70% to 85% recorded once. The record originates from a study of blood T cell repertoires in COVID-19. Study-level information: Nucleic acid was either cDNA or gDNA, and it came from T cells, B-cell-depleted T cells, or PBMCs.

This CDR3 comprises 15 residues. Germline values: CDR1 MNHEY, CDR2 SVGAGI. V shed 6 bases, J shed 1 base, and the junction held 9 bases outside the gene matches. This chain connects TRBV6-5 to TRBJ2-7; 7 bases line up with TRBD1. The source of this sequence is a woman between 50 and 59 years old with acute or convalescent COVID-19. The sequencing input was peripheral blood. CDR3 in amino acids: CASSDYLGQSYEQYF. For the CDR3, the DNA is TGTGCCAGCAGCGACTACTTGGGACAGTCCTACGAGCAGTACTTC.